This TCR beta chain emerged from a study of T cell repertoires in cytomegalovirus infection. Study-wide background: Public TCR beta signatures indicated both CMV infection and matching HLA type.

The germline CDR1 and CDR2 sequences are SGHTA and FQGNSA. The CDR3 loop spans 19 amino acids. Trimming cost V 2 bases and J 4 bases; bases outside gene matches: 19. TCRdb redid the calling of the reads with MiXCR, one entry per CDR3 protein. The table lists about 320,000 distinct CDR3 sequences, more than 9% of them singletons, with about 4.5% in the top ten. General study points: The ex vivo response showed dominance by HLA-C-restricted CMV-specific TCR beta clonotypes.

This clonotype was detected only a few times. Its antigen is as yet unknown. The sequenced sample consisted of PBMCs. This TCR derives from a human donor in good health (CMV status not recorded). Some clones in this sample may be carry-over from other donors' samples. J is TRBJ2-7 and V is TRBV7-2; 8 positions match TRBD2. The CDR3 sequence: CASSLKVVGSGGETYEQYF. The CDR3 nucleotides are TGTGCCAGCAGCTTAAAGGTTGTAGGGAGCGGGGGAGAAACTTACGAGCAGTACTTC. The entire variable domain, with the rest obtained from reference TRBV7-2 and TRBJ2-7, is as follows: GAGVSQSPSNKVTEKGKDVELRCDPISGHTALYWYRQSLGQGLEFLIYFQGNSAPDKSGLPSDRFSAERTGGSVSTLTIQRTQQEDSAVYLCASSLKVVGSGGETYEQYFGPGTRLTVT.